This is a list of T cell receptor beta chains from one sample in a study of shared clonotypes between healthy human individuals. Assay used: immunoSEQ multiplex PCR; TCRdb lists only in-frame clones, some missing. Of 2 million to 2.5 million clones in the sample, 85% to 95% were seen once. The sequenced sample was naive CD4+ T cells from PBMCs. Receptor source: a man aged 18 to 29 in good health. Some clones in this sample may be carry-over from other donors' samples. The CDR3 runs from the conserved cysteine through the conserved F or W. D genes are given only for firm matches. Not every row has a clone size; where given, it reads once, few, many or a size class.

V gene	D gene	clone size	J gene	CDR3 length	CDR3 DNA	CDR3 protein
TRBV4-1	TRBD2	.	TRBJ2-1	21	TGCGCCAGCAGCCAAGATCATGGTAGCGGGAGGATTGGGGGCTCCTACAATGAGCAGTTCTTC	CASSQDHGSGRIGGSYNEQFF
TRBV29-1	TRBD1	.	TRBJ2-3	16	TGCAGCGTTGGGGGGAGACAGGGGAGAGAAACAGATACGCAGTATTTT	CSVGGRQGRETDTQYF
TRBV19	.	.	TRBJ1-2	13	TGTGCCAGTAGTATAGGGGGAAGCTATGGCTACACCTTC	CASSIGGSYGYTF
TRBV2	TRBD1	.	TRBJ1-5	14	TGTGCCAGCAGCGGGACAGGGGGCAGCCAGCCCCAGCATTTT	CASSGTGGSQPQHF
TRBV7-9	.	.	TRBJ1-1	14	TGTGCCAGCAGCTTTGCGGGGAGAGATACTGAAGCTTTCTTT	CASSFAGRDTEAFF
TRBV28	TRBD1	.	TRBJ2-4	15	TGTGCCAGCAGTTCCGGGACAGTAGCCAAAAACATTCAGTACTTC	CASSSGTVAKNIQYF
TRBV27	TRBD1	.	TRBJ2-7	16	TGTGCCAGCAGTCCCTATGGACAGGGGGCTTTGTACGAGCAGTACTTC	CASSPYGQGALYEQYF
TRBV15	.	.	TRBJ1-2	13	TGTGCCACCAGCAGAGTAGGGAACTATGGCTACACCTTC	CATSRVGNYGYTF
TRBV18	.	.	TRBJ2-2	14	TGTGCCAGCTCGCCTGGGGCGCAGTCCCGGGAGCTGTTTTTT	CASSPGAQSRELFF
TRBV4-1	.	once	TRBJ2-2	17	TGCGCCAGCAGCCGCAGGGACTTGGGATGGCACACCGGGGAGCTGTTTTTT	CASSRRDLGWHTGELFF